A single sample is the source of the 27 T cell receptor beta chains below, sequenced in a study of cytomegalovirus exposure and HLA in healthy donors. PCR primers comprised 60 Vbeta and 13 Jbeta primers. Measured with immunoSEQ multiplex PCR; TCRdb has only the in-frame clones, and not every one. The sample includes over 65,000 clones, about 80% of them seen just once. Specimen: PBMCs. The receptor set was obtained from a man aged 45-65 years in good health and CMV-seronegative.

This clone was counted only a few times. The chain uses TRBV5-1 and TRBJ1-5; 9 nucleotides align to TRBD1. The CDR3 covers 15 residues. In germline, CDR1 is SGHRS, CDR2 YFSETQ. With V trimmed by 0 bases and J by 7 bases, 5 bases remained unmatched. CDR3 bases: TGCGCCAGCAGCTTGGAGGGACAGGGACGACAGCCCCAGCATTTT. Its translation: CASSLEGQGRQPQHF.

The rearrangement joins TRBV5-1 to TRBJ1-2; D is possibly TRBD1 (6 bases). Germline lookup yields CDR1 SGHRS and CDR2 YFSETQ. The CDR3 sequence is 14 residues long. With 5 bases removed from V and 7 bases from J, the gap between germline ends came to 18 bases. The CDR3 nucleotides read TGCGCCAGCAGTAATGCAGGGGATCGGAGTGGCTACACCTTC. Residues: CASSNAGDRSGYTF.

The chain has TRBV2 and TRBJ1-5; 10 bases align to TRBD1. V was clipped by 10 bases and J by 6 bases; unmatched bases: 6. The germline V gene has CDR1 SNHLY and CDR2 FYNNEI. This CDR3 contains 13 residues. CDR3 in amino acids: CATIRDRGQPQHF. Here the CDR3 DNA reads TGTGCCACGATCCGGGACAGGGGTCAGCCCCAGCATTTT.

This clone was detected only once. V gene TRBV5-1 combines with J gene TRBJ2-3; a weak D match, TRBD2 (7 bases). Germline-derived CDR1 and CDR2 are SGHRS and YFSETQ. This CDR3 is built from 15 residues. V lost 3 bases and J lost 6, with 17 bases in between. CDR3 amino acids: CASSSFGGAEDTQYF. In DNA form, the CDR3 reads TGCGCCAGCAGCTCTTTTGGGGGGGCAGAGGATACGCAGTATTTT. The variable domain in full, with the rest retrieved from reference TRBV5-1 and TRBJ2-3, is KAGVTQTPRYLIKTRGQQVTLSCSPISGHRSVSWYQQTPGQGLQFLFEYFSETQRNKGNFPGRFSGRQFSNSRSEMNVSTLELGDSALYLCASSSFGGAEDTQYFGPGTRLTVL.

CDR3 protein: CASSLRTGVFLNSGANVLTF. The CDR3 DNA reads as TGCGCCAGCAGCCTGAGGACAGGGGTGTTCCTCAACTCTGGGGCCAACGTCCTGACTTTC. The chain joins TRBV5-1 to TRBJ2-6; 9 bases align to TRBD1. V shed 4 bases, J shed 0 bases, and the junction held 14 bases outside the gene matches. Looked up from germline, CDR1 is SGHRS and CDR2 is YFSETQ. The CDR3 is 20 amino acids.

CDR3 nucleotide sequence: TGTGCCAGCAGTGGGGGTCCGGGACTGAACACCTTC. Its protein product is CASSGGPGLNTF. This chain joins TRBV6-1 and TRBJ1-2, with D tentatively TRBD1 (5 bases). Germline CDR1 and CDR2: MNHNS and SASEGT. Trimming removed 4 bases at V and 12 bases at J, with 15 bases between. CDR3 length: 12 residues.

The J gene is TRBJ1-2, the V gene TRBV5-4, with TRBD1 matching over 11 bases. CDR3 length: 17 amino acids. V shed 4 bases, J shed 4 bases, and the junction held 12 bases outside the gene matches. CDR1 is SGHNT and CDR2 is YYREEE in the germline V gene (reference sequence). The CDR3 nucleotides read TGTGCCAGCAGCCTGAAAACTTCCGGGACAGGGGGCTATGGCTACACCTTC. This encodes CASSLKTSGTGGYGYTF.

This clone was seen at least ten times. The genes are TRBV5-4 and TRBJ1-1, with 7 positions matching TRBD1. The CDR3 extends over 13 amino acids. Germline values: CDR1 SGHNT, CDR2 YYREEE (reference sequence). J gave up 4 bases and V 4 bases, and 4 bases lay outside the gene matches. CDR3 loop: CASSGGQFTEAFF. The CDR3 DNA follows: TGTGCCAGCAGCGGGGGACAGTTCACTGAAGCTTTCTTT. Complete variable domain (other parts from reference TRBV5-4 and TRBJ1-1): ETGVTQSPTHLIKTRGQQVTLRCSSQSGHNTVSWYQQALGQGPQFIFQYYREEENGRGNFPPRFSGLQFPNYSSELNVNALELDDSALYLCASSGGQFTEAFFGQGTRLTVV.

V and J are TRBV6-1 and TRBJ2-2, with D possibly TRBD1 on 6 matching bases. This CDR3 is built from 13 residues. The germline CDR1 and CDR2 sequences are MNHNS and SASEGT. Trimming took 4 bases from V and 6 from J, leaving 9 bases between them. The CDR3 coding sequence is TGTGCCAGCAGTGGACAGGTTGCCGGGGAGCTGTTTTTT. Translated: CASSGQVAGELFF.

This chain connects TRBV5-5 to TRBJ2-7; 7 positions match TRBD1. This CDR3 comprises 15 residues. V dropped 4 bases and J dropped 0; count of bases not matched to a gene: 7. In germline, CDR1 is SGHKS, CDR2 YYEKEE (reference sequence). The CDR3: CASSPFGTASYEQYF. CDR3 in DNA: TGTGCCAGCAGCCCGTTCGGGACAGCCTCCTACGAGCAGTACTTC.

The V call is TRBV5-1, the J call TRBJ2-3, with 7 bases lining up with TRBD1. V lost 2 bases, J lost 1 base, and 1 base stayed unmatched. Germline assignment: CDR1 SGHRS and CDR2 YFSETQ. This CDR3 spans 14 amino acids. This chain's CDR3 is CASSFGQGTDTQYF. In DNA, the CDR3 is TGCGCCAGCAGCTTCGGACAGGGCACAGATACGCAGTATTTT.

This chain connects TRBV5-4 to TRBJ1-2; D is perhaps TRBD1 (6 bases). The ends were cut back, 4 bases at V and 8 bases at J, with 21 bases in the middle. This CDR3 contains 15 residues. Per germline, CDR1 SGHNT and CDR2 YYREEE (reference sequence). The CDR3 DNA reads TGTGCCAGCAGCCCAAAAGGGAGGGGGGAAGGAGGCTACACCTTC. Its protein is CASSPKGRGEGGYTF.

The CDR3: CASSLLVPVFF. In DNA, the CDR3 is TGTGCCAGCAGTTTACTGGTACCGGTGTTTTTT. V usage is TRBV27 and J usage is TRBJ1-4, with D unclear. V lost 2 bases, J lost 15 bases, and 10 bases lay in between. Germline CDR1 is MNHEY and CDR2 is SMNVEV (reference sequence). CDR3 length: 11 amino acids.

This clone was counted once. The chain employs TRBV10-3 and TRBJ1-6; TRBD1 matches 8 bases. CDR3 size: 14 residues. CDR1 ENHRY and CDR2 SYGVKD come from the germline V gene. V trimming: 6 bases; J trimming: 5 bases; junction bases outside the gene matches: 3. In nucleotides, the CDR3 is TGTGCCATCAGCCAGGGACAGGATAATTCACCCCTCCACTTT. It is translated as CAISQGQDNSPLHF.

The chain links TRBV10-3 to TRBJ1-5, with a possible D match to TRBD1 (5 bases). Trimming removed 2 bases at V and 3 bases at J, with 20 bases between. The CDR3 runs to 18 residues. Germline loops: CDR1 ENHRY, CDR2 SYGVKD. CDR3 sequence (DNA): TGTGCCATCAGTGAGCCCCCCTCGGCCGGGGGAAACAATCAGCCCCAGCATTTT. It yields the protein CAISEPPSAGGNNQPQHF.

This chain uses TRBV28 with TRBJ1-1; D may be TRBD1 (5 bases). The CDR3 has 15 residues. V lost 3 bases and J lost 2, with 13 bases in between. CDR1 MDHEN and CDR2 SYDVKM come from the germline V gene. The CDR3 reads CASSLAGPSNTEAFF. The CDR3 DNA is TGTGCCAGCAGTTTGGCAGGGCCGTCAAACACTGAAGCTTTCTTT.

The CDR3 DNA reads TGTGCCAGGATACCGGGACAGGGAAGAACTGAAGCTTTCTTT. This sequence encodes CARIPGQGRTEAFF. This chain joins TRBV6-4 and TRBJ1-1; 9 bases align to TRBD1. There are 14 residues in the CDR3. CDR1 is MRHNA and CDR2 is SNTAGT in the germline V gene. V lost 9 bases and J lost 5; bases outside the gene matches: 10.

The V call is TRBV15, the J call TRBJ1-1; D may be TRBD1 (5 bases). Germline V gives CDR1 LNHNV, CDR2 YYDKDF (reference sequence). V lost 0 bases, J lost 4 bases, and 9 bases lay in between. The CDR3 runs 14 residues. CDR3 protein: CATSRDKGFTEAFF. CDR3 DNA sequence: TGTGCCACCAGCAGAGATAAGGGGTTCACTGAAGCTTTCTTT.

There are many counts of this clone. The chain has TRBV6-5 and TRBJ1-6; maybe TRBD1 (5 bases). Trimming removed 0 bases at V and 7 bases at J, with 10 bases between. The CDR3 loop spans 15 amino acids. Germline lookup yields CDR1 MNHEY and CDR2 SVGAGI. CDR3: CASSYSGRTNSPLHF. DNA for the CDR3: TGTGCCAGCAGTTACTCCGGACGGACAAATTCACCCCTCCACTTT.

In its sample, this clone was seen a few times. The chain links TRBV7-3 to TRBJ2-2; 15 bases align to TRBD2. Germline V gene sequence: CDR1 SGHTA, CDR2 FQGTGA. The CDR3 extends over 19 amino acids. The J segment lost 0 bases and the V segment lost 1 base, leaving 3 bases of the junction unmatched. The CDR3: CASSLRTSGGAANTGELFF. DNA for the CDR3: TGTGCCAGCAGCTTAAGGACTAGCGGGGGGGCGGCGAACACCGGGGAGCTGTTTTTT.

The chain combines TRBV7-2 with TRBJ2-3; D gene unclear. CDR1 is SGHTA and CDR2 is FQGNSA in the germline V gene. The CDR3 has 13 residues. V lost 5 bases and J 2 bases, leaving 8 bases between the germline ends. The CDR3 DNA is TGTGCCAGCAGCCCACGCTACACAGATACGCAGTATTTT. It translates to CASSPRYTDTQYF.

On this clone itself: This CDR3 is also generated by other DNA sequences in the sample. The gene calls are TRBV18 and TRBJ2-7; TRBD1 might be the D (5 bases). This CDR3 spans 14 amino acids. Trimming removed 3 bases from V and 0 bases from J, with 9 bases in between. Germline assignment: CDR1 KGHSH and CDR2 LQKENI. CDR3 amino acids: CASSPPGLSYEQYF. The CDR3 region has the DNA TGTGCCAGCTCACCTCCAGGGCTCTCCTACGAGCAGTACTTC.

The DNA for the CDR3 is TGTGCCAGCAGCCTCTCGGCGGGGGCCGCTGAAGCTTTCTTT. Its translation is CASSLSAGAAEAFF. The rearrangement links TRBV7-3 to TRBJ1-1; D might be TRBD1 (6 bases). The CDR3 spans 14 residues. Germline CDR1 reads SGHTA; CDR2 reads FQGTGA. The ends were cut back, 5 bases at V and 6 bases at J, with 16 bases in the middle.

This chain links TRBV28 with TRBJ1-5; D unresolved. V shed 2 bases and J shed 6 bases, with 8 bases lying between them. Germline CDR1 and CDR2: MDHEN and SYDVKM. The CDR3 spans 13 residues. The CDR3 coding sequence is TGTGCCAGCAGTTTAGCAACGGGTCAGCCCCAGCATTTT. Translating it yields CASSLATGQPQHF.

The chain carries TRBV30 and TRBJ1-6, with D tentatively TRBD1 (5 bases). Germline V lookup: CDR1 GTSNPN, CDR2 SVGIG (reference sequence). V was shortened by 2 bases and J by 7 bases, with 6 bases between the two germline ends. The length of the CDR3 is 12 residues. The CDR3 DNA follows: TGTGCCTGGAGTCGGACAAATTCACCCCTCCACTTT. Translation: CAWSRTNSPLHF.

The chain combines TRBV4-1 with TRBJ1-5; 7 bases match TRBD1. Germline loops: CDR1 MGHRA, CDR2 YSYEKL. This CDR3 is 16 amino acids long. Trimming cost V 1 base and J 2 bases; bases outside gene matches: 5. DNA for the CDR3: TGCGCCAGCAGCCAAGGCCGGGACAGTGGCAATCAGCCCCAGCATTTT. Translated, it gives CASSQGRDSGNQPQHF.

The CDR3 sequence: CASSQDSQQGYTF. The CDR3 DNA reads TGTGCCAGCAGCCAGGACAGCCAGCAAGGCTACACCTTC. This sequence joins TRBV7-9 and TRBJ1-2, with TRBD1 as a possible D gene (6 bases). Germline CDR1 SEHNR, CDR2 FQNEAQ (reference sequence). The CDR3 spans 13 residues. V lost 5 bases, J lost 8 bases, and 15 bases lay in between.